Presented here are 30 T cell receptor beta chains from one specimen sequenced in a study of HIV-infected patients and healthy controls. The repertoire came from unfractionated whole blood and reflected all unsorted peripheral T cells. Alpha and beta constant-region primers primed reverse transcription of 400 to 500 ng RNA. Each of the alpha and beta chains got its own library through chain-specific third strand synthesis with indices. TCRdb called the 5' RACE reads again in MiXCR, with one record for every CDR3 protein. The table has about 15,000 distinct CDR3 sequences, about 5.4% seen once. Source material: blood. The source of these receptors is an adult in good health.

The V and J genes are TRBV7-9 and TRBJ2-3, with a possible D match to TRBD2 (7 bases). CDR1 SEHNR and CDR2 FQNEAQ come from the germline V gene (reference sequence). The V gene lost 4 bases and the J gene lost 8 bases, with 19 bases spanning the gap. CDR3 length: 15 residues. CDR3 coding DNA: TGTGCCAGCAGCTCCCTCCGGGGGGCCGCGGCTACGCAGTATTTT. Protein: CASSSLRGAAATQYF.

This clonotype was picked up many times. The rearrangement uses TRBV7-2 and TRBJ2-3; no definite D call. This CDR3 region has 14 residues. The ends were cut back, 3 bases at V and 2 bases at J, with 9 bases in the middle. Germline V gene lookup returns CDR1 SGHTA and CDR2 FQGNSA. For the CDR3, the DNA is TGTGCCAGCAGCTTCGGCGGCTTCACAGATACGCAGTATTTT. Residues: CASSFGGFTDTQYF.

With respect to this clonotype: Since a much larger clone is just one base distant, this may be a read error. This chain joins TRBV9 and TRBJ1-5; D ambiguous. Looked up from germline, CDR1 is SGDLS and CDR2 is YYNGEE. There are 15 residues in the CDR3. CDR3 in amino acids: CASSVSPGSNQPQQF. In DNA form, the CDR3 reads TGTGCCAGCAGCGTAAGTCCGGGTTCCAATCAGCCCCAGCAATTT.

This clonotype is a singleton in its sample. The chain has TRBV5-1 and TRBJ2-3, with D uncertain. The ends were cut back, 3 bases at V and 3 bases at J, with 8 bases in the middle. Germline values: CDR1 SGHRS, CDR2 YFSETQ. This CDR3 has 13 residues. CDR3 sequence: CASSSELTDTQYF. In DNA, the CDR3 is TGCGCCAGCAGCTCCGAACTGACAGATACGCAGTATTTT. Filled out from reference TRBV5-1 and TRBJ2-3, the complete variable domain reads KAGVTQTPRYLIKTRGQQVTLSCSPISGHRSVSWYQQTPGQGLQFLFEYFSETQRNKGNFPGRFSGRQFSNSRSEMNVSTLELGDSALYLCASSSELTDTQYFGPGTRLTVL.

This clonotype is judged medium-sized (0.01 to 0.1%). The rearrangement uses TRBV10-3 and TRBJ2-3; D possibly corresponds to TRBD1 (6 bases). Trimming pared 2 bases from V and 0 bases from J, leaving 6 bases between. There are 14 residues in the CDR3. Germline V lookup: CDR1 ENHRY, CDR2 SYGVKD. The CDR3 sequence: CAISEGQSTDTQYF. CDR3 in DNA: TGTGCCATCAGTGAGGGACAGAGCACAGATACGCAGTATTTT.

This clonotype showed up just once. The chain links TRBV7-9 to TRBJ2-5; D uncertain. The CDR3 length is 13 residues. Germline CDR1 SEHNR, CDR2 FQNEAQ (reference sequence). V gave up 3 bases and J gave up 3 bases, with 8 bases separating them. CDR3 in amino acids: CASSFSKEETQYF. The CDR3 nucleotides read TGTGCCAGCAGCTTTTCCAAGGAAGAGACCCAGTACTTC. The variable domain in full, completed from reference TRBV7-9 and TRBJ2-5, reads DTGVSQNPRHKITKRGQNVTFRCDPISEHNRLYWYRQTLGQGPEFLTYFQNEAQLEKSRLLSDRFSAERPKGSFSTLEIQRTEQGDSAMYLCASSFSKEETQYFGPGTRLLVL.

This clonotype was counted at least ten times. The chain couples TRBV5-1 to TRBJ2-1, with D possibly called TRBD1 or TRBD2 (5 bases each). The CDR3 sequence is 18 residues long. With 1 base removed from V and 0 bases from J, the gap between germline ends came to 17 bases. CDR1 is SGHRS, CDR2 YFSETQ, per germline. CDR3 sequence reads: CASSLRLGTLSSYNEQFF. CDR3 bases: TGCGCCAGCAGCTTGAGGTTGGGGACGCTCAGCTCCTACAATGAGCAGTTCTTC.

This clonotype was counted ten times or more. V usage is TRBV5-1 and J usage is TRBJ1-6, with unresolved D. V shed 0 bases and J shed 10 bases, with 17 bases lying between them. CDR1 and CDR2 from the germline V gene are SGHRS and YFSETQ. This CDR3 region has 16 residues. CDR3 residues: CASSLAPYGMQSPLHF. The CDR3 nucleotides read TGCGCCAGCAGCTTGGCCCCGTACGGCATGCAATCACCCCTCCACTTT.

By sample share, this clonotype is medium-sized. The J gene is TRBJ1-5, the V gene TRBV10-3, with TRBD1 matching 7 bases. V trimming: 0 bases; J trimming: 4 bases; junction bases outside the gene matches: 3. CDR1 ENHRY and CDR2 SYGVKD come from the germline V gene. CDR3 size: 15 residues. CDR3 in DNA: TGTGCCATCAGTGAGTCGGGACAGCTAAATCAGCCCCAGCATTTT. Translating gives CAISESGQLNQPQHF.

This clonotype was detected ten times or more. The chain has TRBV15 and TRBJ2-1; D not certain. The V and J ends lost 2 bases and 7 bases respectively, with 9 bases between them. Germline CDR1 LNHNV, CDR2 YYDKDF (reference sequence). The CDR3 loop spans 13 amino acids. The CDR3 bases are TGTGCCACCAGCAGACCCACGACGAATGAGCAGTTCTTC. Translation: CATSRPTTNEQFF.

This clonotype was observed a handful of times. The V and J genes are TRBV6-1 and TRBJ1-5; tentatively, D is TRBD1 (6 bases). Per the germline V gene, CDR1 is MNHNS and CDR2 is SASEGT. The V end was cut by 6 bases, the J end by 7 bases, with 28 bases between. The CDR3 spans 18 residues. The CDR3 loop is CASRQHPLTQGQIQPQHF. The CDR3 DNA reads as TGTGCCAGCAGACAACATCCCCTTACACAGGGTCAGATCCAGCCCCAGCATTTT.

This clonotype came up many times. J is TRBJ2-5 and V is TRBV3-1; D call uncertain. CDR1 is LGHDT, CDR2 YNNKEL, per germline (reference sequence). This CDR3 comprises 13 residues. Trimming left V 3 bases short and J 5 bases short, with 10 bases between. CDR3 amino acids: CASSHSRLETQYF. Written as DNA, the CDR3 is TGTGCCAGCAGCCATTCGCGTTTGGAGACCCAGTACTTC.

This clonotype was seen ten or more times. The chain has TRBV25-1 and TRBJ1-2; D unresolved. Germline values: CDR1 MGHDK, CDR2 SYGVNS. V was cut by 4 bases and J by 10 bases, with 19 bases left in between. The CDR3 is 14 residues long. CDR3 sequence: CASSATGGSRTYTF. The CDR3 DNA is TGTGCCAGCAGTGCGACGGGCGGTAGTCGTACCTACACCTTC.

By share, this clonotype ranks as medium-sized. The J gene is TRBJ2-7, the V gene TRBV7-2; D call uncertain. The germline V gene encodes CDR1 SGHTA and CDR2 FQGNSA. The germline V and J ends were trimmed by 8 bases and 4 bases, with 9 bases remaining between them. CDR3 length: 11 residues. DNA for the CDR3: TGTGCCAGCTCTAGAGGTTACGAGCAGTACTTC. Translating gives CASSRGYEQYF.

This clonotype was observed a few times. CDR3 protein: CASSLVAGGFNEQFF. The CDR3 coding sequence is TGTGCCAGCAGCTTAGTAGCGGGGGGTTTCAATGAGCAGTTCTTC. The chain employs TRBV13 and TRBJ2-1; TRBD2 matches 10 bases. With V trimmed by 1 base and J by 6 bases, 3 bases remained unmatched. Germline CDR1 PRHDT, CDR2 FYEKMQ (reference sequence). CDR3 size: 15 residues.

This sequence joins TRBV12-3 or TRBV12-4 and TRBJ2-7, with D perhaps TRBD1 (6 bases). This CDR3 has 13 residues. The V end was cut by 4 bases, the J end by 5 bases, with 12 bases between. CDR3: CASSSGGMNEQYF. CDR3 coding DNA: TGTGCCAGCAGTTCTGGGGGCATGAACGAGCAGTACTTC.

This clonotype qualifies as medium-sized (0.01 to 0.1%). CDR3 nucleotides: TGCGCCAGCAGCTACGCCAGAAACACTGAAGCTTTCTTT. Translation: CASSYARNTEAFF. The gene calls are TRBV5-1 and TRBJ1-1; D unclear. This CDR3 comprises 13 residues. The germline V gene encodes CDR1 SGHRS and CDR2 YFSETQ. The ends were cut back, 3 bases at V and 2 bases at J, with 8 bases in the middle.

At least ten counts were recorded for this clonotype. J is TRBJ2-3 and V is TRBV6-2 or TRBV6-3; TRBD2 matches 7 bases. The germline CDR1 and CDR2 sequences are MNHEY and SVGEGT. V was clipped by 0 bases and J by 2 bases; unmatched bases: 14. The CDR3 length is 19 residues. The CDR3 loop is CASSYSISRSSGYTDTQYF. CDR3 nucleotides: TGTGCCAGCAGTTACTCGATTTCGCGGTCTAGCGGATACACAGATACGCAGTATTTT.

This clonotype is termed medium-sized. CDR3 DNA: TGTGCCAGCAGTTCCATCGCCGGGACAGGGGTCTGGCAGCCCCAGCATTTT. Translating it yields CASSSIAGTGVWQPQHF. V gene TRBV6-2 or TRBV6-3 combines with J gene TRBJ1-5, with 10 bases fitting TRBD1. This CDR3 has 17 residues. CDR1 is MNHEY and CDR2 is SVGEGT in the germline V gene. V was clipped by 4 bases and J by 7 bases; unmatched bases: 13.

The rearrangement uses TRBV10-3 and TRBJ2-3; 9 bases line up with TRBD1. The ends lost 10 bases at V and 1 base at J; junction bases unmatched: 9. Per the germline V gene, CDR1 is ENHRY and CDR2 is SYGVKD. This CDR3 is built from 15 residues. CDR3: CATRDRAHGTDTQYF. The DNA for the CDR3 is TGTGCCACCAGGGACAGGGCACACGGCACAGATACGCAGTATTTT.

V is TRBV4-3 and J is TRBJ1-1, with D perhaps matching TRBD1 (5 bases). The CDR3 is 15 amino acids. Germline V gene lookup returns CDR1 LGHNA and CDR2 YSLEER. V lost 0 bases to trimming and J lost 6 bases, with 14 bases between them. CDR3 bases: TGCGCCAGCAGCCAAGATAAGGAGGGGAAGGCTGAAGCTTTCTTT. This codes for CASSQDKEGKAEAFF.

This clonotype showed up many times. The rearrangement uses TRBV18 and TRBJ1-1; D remains ambiguous. The CDR3 totals 16 residues. V shed 3 bases and J shed 6 bases, with 20 bases lying between them. Germline CDR1 and CDR2: KGHSH and LQKENI. The CDR3 nucleotides read TGTGCCAGCTCACCCGCAATCGGCGGCAGAGGATCTGAAGCTTTCTTT. Its translation is CASSPAIGGRGSEAFF.

This clonotype has at least ten counts. The CDR3 sequence: CASSEVAGGPREQFF. The CDR3 nucleotides read TGTGCCAGCAGTGAGGTAGCGGGGGGGCCTAGGGAGCAGTTCTTC. The rearrangement joins TRBV2 to TRBJ2-1; 11 nucleotides match TRBD2. CDR1 and CDR2 from the germline V gene are SNHLY and FYNNEI. The ends lost 3 bases at V and 10 bases at J; junction bases unmatched: 8. This CDR3 comprises 15 residues.

This clonotype was seen many times. The chain joins TRBV2 to TRBJ2-5; 8 bases fit TRBD2. The V segment lost 7 bases and the J segment 7 bases; nucleotides outside the gene matches: 14. This CDR3 region has 15 residues. Germline CDR1 and CDR2: SNHLY and FYNNEI. This CDR3 is CASIPLRGDYGTQYF. For the CDR3, the DNA is TGTGCCAGCATTCCCCTGCGGGGGGACTATGGGACCCAGTACTTC.

Ten or more counts support this clonotype. The chain carries TRBV10-3 and TRBJ2-2, with D possibly TRBD1 on 6 matching bases. Germline assignment: CDR1 ENHRY and CDR2 SYGVKD. The CDR3 covers 14 residues. V was shortened by 7 bases and J by 5 bases, with 14 bases between the two germline ends. As DNA, the CDR3 is TGTGCCATCAAGGGGGACCAGGGGACCGGGGAGCTGTTTTTT. Amino acid sequence: CAIKGDQGTGELFF.

In its sample, this clonotype is medium-sized. One end of the junction is discordant with germline, which a read error may explain. The chain has TRBV29-1 and TRBJ1-1; D is ambiguous. CDR1 and CDR2 (germline): SQVTM, ANQGSEA. The CDR3 totals 13 residues. The CDR3: CSVQDRMNTEAFF. In DNA form, the CDR3 reads TGCAGCGTTCAAGACCGCATGAACACTGAAGCTTTCTTT.

The sample holds many counts of this clonotype. This sequence joins TRBV7-2 and TRBJ2-1, with a weak D call TRBD2 (7 bases). This CDR3 contains 17 residues. Germline values: CDR1 SGHTA, CDR2 FQGNSA. Trimming took off 5 bases at V and 7 bases at J, with 24 bases between the two ends. CDR3 loop: CASSPRVRGGPGNEQFF. The CDR3 nucleotides read TGTGCCAGCAGCCCCCGCGTAAGGGGGGGGCCTGGGAATGAGCAGTTCTTC.

Points on this clonotype: With a much larger clone just one base away, this may be a read error. V gene TRBV3-1 combines with J gene TRBJ2-7; D is possibly TRBD2 (6 bases). Trimming shortened V by 4 bases and J by 2 bases, and 9 bases separated the two germline ends. Germline V gives CDR1 LGHDT, CDR2 YNNKEL (reference sequence). There are 13 residues in the CDR3. DNA for the CDR3: TGTGCCAGCAGCCGGGGGGAAACCTACGAGCAGTACTTC. Its protein product is CASSRGETYEQYF.

This clonotype was seen repeatedly, ten times or more. In DNA form, the CDR3 reads TGCGCCAGCAGTTTCAACGGGGGCGCGAGCACAGATACGCAGTATTTT. As protein: CASSFNGGASTDTQYF. The chain has TRBV5-1 and TRBJ2-3; possibly TRBD1 or TRBD2 for D (6 bases each). V lost 5 bases and J lost 0, with 16 bases in between. CDR1 and CDR2 (germline): SGHRS, YFSETQ. The CDR3 runs 16 residues.

Judged by abundance, this clonotype is medium-sized. The V gene is TRBV10-3, the J gene TRBJ2-4; D uncertain. Germline CDR1 and CDR2: ENHRY and SYGVKD. The CDR3 extends over 12 amino acids. V was clipped by 10 bases and J by 9 bases, with 16 bases between them. Written as DNA, the CDR3 is TGTGCCACACTCGACCCCAATGGCATTCAGTACTTC. This sequence encodes CATLDPNGIQYF.